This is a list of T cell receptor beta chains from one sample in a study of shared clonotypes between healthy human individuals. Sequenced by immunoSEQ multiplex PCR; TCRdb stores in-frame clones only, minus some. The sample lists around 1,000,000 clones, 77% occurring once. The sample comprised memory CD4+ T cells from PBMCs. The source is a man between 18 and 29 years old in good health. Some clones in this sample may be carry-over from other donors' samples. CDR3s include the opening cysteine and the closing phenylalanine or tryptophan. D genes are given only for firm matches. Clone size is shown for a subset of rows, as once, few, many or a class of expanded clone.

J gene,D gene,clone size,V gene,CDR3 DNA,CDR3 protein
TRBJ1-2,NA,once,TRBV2,TGTGCCAGCAGTCCCAGGGGTTTCGGTGGCTACACCTTC,CASSPRGFGGYTF
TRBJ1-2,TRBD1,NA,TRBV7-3,TGTGCCAGCAGCTTTCGGACAGGGGATGGCTACACCTTC,CASSFRTGDGYTF
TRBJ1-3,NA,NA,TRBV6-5,TGTGCCAGCAGTAGGACGCGTGGAAACACCATATATTTT,CASSRTRGNTIYF
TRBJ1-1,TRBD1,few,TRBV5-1,TGCGCCAGCAGCTTGGAAGGGACAGGGGCCTACACTGAAGCTTTCTTT,CASSLEGTGAYTEAFF
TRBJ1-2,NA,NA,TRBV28,TGTGCCAGCTCTTCTCGTCGGTATGGCTACACCTTC,CASSSRRYGYTF
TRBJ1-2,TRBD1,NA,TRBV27,TGTGCCAGCAGGCCAGGGGGTAAGAGCTATGGCTACACCTTC,CASRPGGKSYGYTF
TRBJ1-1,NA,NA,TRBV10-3,TGTGCCATAAGTGGTGCCGGCAAGAACACTGAAGCTTTCTTT,CAISGAGKNTEAFF
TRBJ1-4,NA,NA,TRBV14,TGTGCCAGCAGCCACCTCAGACAGGAACTGTTTTTT,CASSHLRQELFF
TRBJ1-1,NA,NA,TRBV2,TGTGCCAGCAGTGTGGGCCAAAGCACTGAAGCTTTCTTT,CASSVGQSTEAFF
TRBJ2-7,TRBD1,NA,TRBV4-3,TGCGCCAGCAGCCAGAACCCAGGGACAGCCTCGGGGGAGCAGTACTTC,CASSQNPGTASGEQYF
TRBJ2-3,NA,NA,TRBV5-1,TGCGCCAGCAGCTTGGAGGCAGATACGCAGTATTTT,CASSLEADTQYF
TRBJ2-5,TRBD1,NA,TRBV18,TGTGCCAGCTCACTCGGGACAGGACGAGAGACCCAGTACTTC,CASSLGTGRETQYF
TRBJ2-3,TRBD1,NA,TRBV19,TGTGCCAGTAGTAAATCCAATACAGGGGCCCCCACAGATACGCAGTATTTT,CASSKSNTGAPTDTQYF
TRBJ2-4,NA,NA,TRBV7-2,TGTGCCAGCAGCTTCCTCAATCTAGCGACCCGTCAGAACATTCAGTACTTC,CASSFLNLATRQNIQYF
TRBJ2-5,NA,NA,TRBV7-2,TGTGCCAGCAGCTTACCCGAGACAAACTCCCAAGAGACCCAGTACTTC,CASSLPETNSQETQYF
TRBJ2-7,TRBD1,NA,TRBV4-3,TGCGCCAGCAGCCAAGATCGGGACAGGCAAACCTACGAGCAGTACTTC,CASSQDRDRQTYEQYF
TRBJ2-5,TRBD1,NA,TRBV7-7,TGTGCCAGCAGACATGGGACAGACCTGCAAGAGACCCAGTACTTC,CASRHGTDLQETQYF
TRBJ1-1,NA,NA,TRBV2,TGTGCCAGCAGTGAATTCCGGGTGAACACTGAAGCTTTCTTT,CASSEFRVNTEAFF
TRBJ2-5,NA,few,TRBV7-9,TGTGCCAGCAGCTTGATGTCAATAGAGACCCAGTACTTC,CASSLMSIETQYF
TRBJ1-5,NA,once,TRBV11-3,TGTGCTAGGCCGAGGGCGACGGTGAATCAGCCCCAGCATTTT,CARPRATVNQPQHF
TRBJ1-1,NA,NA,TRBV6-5,TGTGCCAGCAGCCGTGCAGTGAACACTGAAGCTTTCTTT,CASSRAVNTEAFF
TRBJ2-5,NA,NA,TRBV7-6,TGTGCCAGCAGCGAAGGGACTTTCGAAGAGACCCAGTACTTC,CASSEGTFEETQYF
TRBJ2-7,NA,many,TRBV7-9,TGTGCCAGCAGCCCCCCATGGCGGGATGGGCCGACCTACGAGCAGTACTTC,CASSPPWRDGPTYEQYF
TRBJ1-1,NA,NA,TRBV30,TGTGCCTGGAGTGCGCAGTCAGGTACTGAAGCTTTCTTT,CAWSAQSGTEAFF
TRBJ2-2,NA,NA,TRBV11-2,TGTGCCAGCAGCTTGAACAGGCCGAACACCGGGGAGCTGTTTTTT,CASSLNRPNTGELFF
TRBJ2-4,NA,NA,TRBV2,TGTGCCAGCAGCCTAGGGGACGCAGCCAAAAACATTCAGTACTTC,CASSLGDAAKNIQYF
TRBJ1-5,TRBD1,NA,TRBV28,TGTGCCAGCAGTTTATCAGGGACAGAGACTAATCAGCCCCAGCATTTT,CASSLSGTETNQPQHF
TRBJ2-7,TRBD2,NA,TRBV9,TGTGCCAGCAGCGTGACTAGCGGTTCCTACGAGCAGTACTTC,CASSVTSGSYEQYF
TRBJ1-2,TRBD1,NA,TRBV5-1,TGCGCCAGCAGCACGGGACAGAACTATGGCTACACCTTC,CASSTGQNYGYTF
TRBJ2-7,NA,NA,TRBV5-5,TGTGCCAGCAGCTCGGAATCCGGGAAGCAGTACTTC,CASSSESGKQYF
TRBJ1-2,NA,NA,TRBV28,TGTGTGGTGGCATCCAACTATGGCTACACCTTC,CVVASNYGYTF
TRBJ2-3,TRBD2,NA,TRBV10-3,TGTGCCACCGCTCTAGCGGGCCCCACAGATACGCAGTATTTT,CATALAGPTDTQYF
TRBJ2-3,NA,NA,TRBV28,TGTGCCAGCAGTCTACAGGGAGATACGCAGTATTTT,CASSLQGDTQYF
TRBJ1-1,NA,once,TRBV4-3,TGCGCCAGCAGCCAAGTACAGAGGAACACTGAAGCTTTCTTT,CASSQVQRNTEAFF
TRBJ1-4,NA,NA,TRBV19,TGTGCCAGTAGTTCCCCAGGGGTGGTGCGCGAAAAACTGTTTTTT,CASSSPGVVREKLFF
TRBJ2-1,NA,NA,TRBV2,TGTGCCAGCAGGTCACAGGAGCCGCCGACCTACAATGAGCAGTTCTTC,CASRSQEPPTYNEQFF
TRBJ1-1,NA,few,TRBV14,TGTGCCAGCAGCCAAGGGGGTTATGGCACTGAAGCTTTCTTT,CASSQGGYGTEAFF
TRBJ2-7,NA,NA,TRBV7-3,TGTGCCAGCAGCAGCCTAGAGTCACAGGAGTCCTACGAGCAGTACTTC,CASSSLESQESYEQYF
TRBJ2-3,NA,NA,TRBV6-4,TGTGCCAGCAGCGCGACATGGTCGGGCACAGATACGCAGTATTTT,CASSATWSGTDTQYF